Listed below are T cell receptor beta chains from one sample, sequenced in a study of a mutant IDH1 vaccine in newly diagnosed glioma. Assay: immunoSEQ multiplex PCR; the TCRdb copy retains only in-frame clones and omits some. The repertoire includes 50,000 to 55,000 clones, approximately 65% of them detected once, and roughly 5% sits in the top ten. Their antigens remain unidentified. The material sequenced was peripheral blood mononuclear cells (PBMCs), taken from a glioma patient whose treatment included an IDH1 peptide vaccine. Receptors originate from a man in his forties or fifties with glioma. Some clones in this sample may be carry-over from other donors' samples. The CDR3 runs from the conserved cysteine through the conserved F or W. For some rows the clone size is stated as once, few or many, or as a class when expanded; others skip it.

v_gene,j_gene,abundance,CDR3aa
TRBV5-4,TRBJ2-5,.,CASSLVGGGQETQYF
TRBV5-1,TRBJ2-1,few,CASSSIGAGTRGRSYNEQFF
TRBV18,TRBJ1-1,few,CASSPGQDTEAFF
TRBV6-1,TRBJ1-1,few,CVVRGQGSSEAFF
TRBV30,TRBJ2-3,.,CAWSVAGVDTQYF
TRBV6-1,TRBJ2-7,few,CASSAGMQVYEQYF
TRBV25-1,TRBJ1-3,few,CASSEAVGNTIYF
TRBV10-1,TRBJ2-2,.,CASSESGRADTGELFF
TRBV2,TRBJ1-3,many,CASSELADGNTIYF
TRBV29-1,TRBJ1-1,few,CSVVTGRGTEAFF
TRBV4-1,TRBJ2-7,.,CASSQQDRVVHEQYF
TRBV7-2,TRBJ1-4,.,CASSSAGQANEKLFF
TRBV7-8,TRBJ2-3,.,CASSRTSSTDTQYF
TRBV5-6,TRBJ1-6,.,CATSILGPGGSPLHF
TRBV9,TRBJ2-2,.,CASSVGGGGRNGELFF
TRBV6-4,TRBJ1-1,.,CASSRQGNTEAFF
TRBV4-1,TRBJ1-5,.,CASSQDTGAGQPQHF
TRBV10-1,TRBJ2-1,.,CASSESTGTRRFF
TRBV29-1,TRBJ2-7,.,CSVDRPGSYEQYF
TRBV6-1,TRBJ2-7,.,CASSWDGSYEQYF
TRBV11-2,TRBJ2-3,.,CASSLSPSGGIDTQYF
TRBV14,TRBJ1-5,.,CASSQTGWAQPQHF
TRBV2,TRBJ2-5,.,CASSTGVAVGETQYF
TRBV30,TRBJ1-1,.,CAWSVRGRVAFF
TRBV16,TRBJ2-7,.,CASSQSRGGEQYF
TRBV6-5,TRBJ2-7,.,CASSHPEGGSYEQYF
TRBV4-1,TRBJ2-7,few,CASSQVADDYEQYF
TRBV30,TRBJ2-1,medium-sized,CGWSPSGVREQFF
TRBV6-6,TRBJ1-3,.,CASSYFGSSGNTIYF
TRBV5-1,TRBJ2-7,.,CASSSNSYEQYF
TRBV18,TRBJ2-7,few,CASSHYSDEQYF
TRBV5-4,TRBJ2-3,.,CASSLAGVGDTQYF
TRBV19,TRBJ2-4,once,CASSIPRGLAKNIQYF
TRBV7-6,TRBJ2-7,.,CASSLGGTTYEQYF
TRBV7-9,TRBJ1-5,.,CASSLGGDSNQPQHF
TRBV5-1,TRBJ2-5,.,CASSLLSRGETQYF
TRBV4-1,.,.,CASSQGLGTYEQYF
TRBV6-5,TRBJ1-2,.,CASRPNVLNYGYTF
TRBV25-1,TRBJ1-1,.,CASSEKGGGPPRF
TRBV4-1,TRBJ2-5,.,CASSQAGRVPPLQYF
TRBV19,TRBJ2-5,.,CASRMTGTGEKETQYF
TRBV6-4,TRBJ1-5,.,CASSDSNQPQHF
TRBV18,TRBJ2-5,few,CASSPPTGHKETQYF
TRBV6-1,TRBJ1-4,few,CASSTGGASEKLFF
TRBV2,TRBJ1-2,few,CASRVTGVYGYTF
TRBV11-2,TRBJ2-1,.,CASSFLGSYNEQFF
TRBV9,TRBJ2-2,few,CASSREPGPRTGELFF
TRBV5-1,TRBJ2-1,few,CASSLGTSGGAGQFF
TRBV27,TRBJ1-1,.,CASRWGLEAFF
TRBV9,TRBJ2-7,once,CASSERPSPYEQYF
TRBV7-6,TRBJ2-1,many,CASSLVMGPWNEQFF
TRBV28,TRBJ1-1,.,CASWRGRNTEAFF
TRBV6-5,TRBJ2-3,.,CASSYSSSPSTDTQYF
TRBV18,TRBJ2-2,.,CASSPASGTNTGELFF
TRBV7-9,TRBJ1-2,.,CASSFTQGSYGYTF